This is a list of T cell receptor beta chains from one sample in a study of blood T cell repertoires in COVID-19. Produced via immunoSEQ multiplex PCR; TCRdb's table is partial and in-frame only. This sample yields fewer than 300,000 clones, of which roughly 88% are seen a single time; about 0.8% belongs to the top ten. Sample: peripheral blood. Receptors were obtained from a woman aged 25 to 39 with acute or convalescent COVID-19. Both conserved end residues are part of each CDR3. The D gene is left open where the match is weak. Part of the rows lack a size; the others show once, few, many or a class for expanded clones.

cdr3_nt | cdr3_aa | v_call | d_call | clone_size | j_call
TGTGCCAGCAGCCGCGAATGGGAGAGGTCCTACGAGCAGTACTTC | CASSREWERSYEQYF | TRBV7-2 | NA | NA | TRBJ2-7
TGTGCCAGCAGCTTAGGGGGTTATGGCGAAAAACTGTTTTTT | CASSLGGYGEKLFF | TRBV5-5 | NA | NA | TRBJ1-4
TGTGCCAGCAGCCCCACCGCGGGCTCCCACATATACAATGAGCAGTTCTTC | CASSPTAGSHIYNEQFF | TRBV9 | NA | NA | TRBJ2-1
TGTGCCTGGGCCCTCAGGGGGGCAATCAATGAGCAGTTCTTC | CAWALRGAINEQFF | TRBV30 | NA | few | TRBJ2-1
TGTGCCAGCAGTTTATCGGGGGGGCTGGGAAACACCATATATTTT | CASSLSGGLGNTIYF | TRBV27 | NA | NA | TRBJ1-3
TGTGCCGGGGGGGTGCGTGGGCTCTCCGAGCAGTACTTC | CAGGVRGLSEQYF | TRBV5-4 | TRBD2 | NA | TRBJ2-7
TGTGCCAGCAGCTACAGGAGGGTCGGGAACACTGAAGCTTTCTTT | CASSYRRVGNTEAFF | TRBV2 | NA | NA | TRBJ1-1
TGTGCCAGTAGTCAAACAGGGGGAGGCTACACCTTC | CASSQTGGGYTF | TRBV19 | TRBD1 | NA | TRBJ1-2
TGTGCCAGCAGGAACTTCCGGGACTTCAACACCGGGGAGCTGTTTTTT | CASRNFRDFNTGELFF | TRBV6-6 | NA | NA | TRBJ2-2
TGTGCCAGCAGTGAATTTATTGCGGGAGTCTACGAGCAGTACTTC | CASSEFIAGVYEQYF | TRBV2 | TRBD2 | NA | TRBJ2-7
TGTGCCAGTAGTATAGGGGGACAGGCGGCCGAGCAGTACTTC | CASSIGGQAAEQYF | TRBV19 | TRBD1 | NA | TRBJ2-7
TGTGCCAGCAGCACCTTGACAGGGAAGAGTTCACCCCTCCACTTT | CASSTLTGKSSPLHF | TRBV7-9 | TRBD1 | NA | TRBJ1-6
TGTGCCAGCAGTCAACGACAGGGGCTAAATGAAAAACTGTTTTTT | CASSQRQGLNEKLFF | TRBV6-4 | TRBD1 | NA | TRBJ1-4
TGTGCCAGCAGTTACACAGGGGCGAACACCGGGGAGCTGTTTTTT | CASSYTGANTGELFF | TRBV6-5 | TRBD1 | NA | TRBJ2-2
TGTGCCACCAGTGATCAGACCGGGACTGGGATCTACGAGCAGTACTTC | CATSDQTGTGIYEQYF | TRBV24-1 | NA | NA | TRBJ2-7
TGTGCCAGCAGTCGTGACAGGAGCTCCTATAATTCACCCCTCCACTTT | CASSRDRSSYNSPLHF | TRBV5-4 | NA | NA | TRBJ1-6
TGTGCCAGTAACAACAGGGTGAACACTGAAGCTTTCTTT | CASNNRVNTEAFF | TRBV19 | NA | NA | TRBJ1-1
TGTGCCTGGAGTGTACCCCGACTCTCCAATGAAAAACTGTTTTTT | CAWSVPRLSNEKLFF | TRBV30 | NA | NA | TRBJ1-4
TGTGCCACCAGTGAACCCCGGACAGGGCAGAGCACAGATACGCAGTATTTT | CATSEPRTGQSTDTQYF | TRBV24-1 | TRBD1 | NA | TRBJ2-3
TGTGCCAGCAGCCGAAGGACCCCCGGGGCAGATACGCAGTATTTT | CASSRRTPGADTQYF | TRBV14 | NA | NA | TRBJ2-3
TGCGCCAGCAGCTTCACGAGTAATGAGCAGTTCTTC | CASSFTSNEQFF | TRBV5-1 | NA | NA | TRBJ2-1
TGTGCCAGTAGTACTTTACAGTACAATGAGCAGTTCTTC | CASSTLQYNEQFF | TRBV19 | NA | NA | TRBJ2-1
TGTGCCAGCAGCCACAACATCCCCTTGGCAGTCTCTGGAAACACCATATATTTT | CASSHNIPLAVSGNTIYF | TRBV14 | NA | NA | TRBJ1-3
TGTGCCACCAGTGACGCAGGGGGCACCGGGGAGCTGTTTTTT | CATSDAGGTGELFF | TRBV24-1 | TRBD1 | NA | TRBJ2-2
TGTGCCAGCAGCTTAGAAACAGGGGTTAACTACGAGCAGTACTTC | CASSLETGVNYEQYF | TRBV7-9 | TRBD1 | NA | TRBJ2-7
TGTGCCTGGGGACAGGGGGCGAATCCGAATCAGCCCCAGCATTTT | CAWGQGANPNQPQHF | TRBV30 | TRBD1 | NA | TRBJ1-5
TGTGCCAGCAGAGACAGGGGCGAGCAGTACTTC | CASRDRGEQYF | TRBV11-3 | TRBD1 | NA | TRBJ2-7
TGTGCCAGCAGCGCTACAGGGACGAACACCGGGGAGCTGTTTTTT | CASSATGTNTGELFF | TRBV9 | NA | NA | TRBJ2-2
TGTGCCAGCAGTTACGGGGGGAGGGCCACCGGGGAGCTGTTTTTT | CASSYGGRATGELFF | TRBV6-2/TRBV6-3 | TRBD2 | NA | TRBJ2-2
TGTGCCAGCAGTTTATACAGGGGGGGCGGCGAAAAACTGTTTTTT | CASSLYRGGGEKLFF | TRBV27 | TRBD1 | NA | TRBJ1-4
TGTGCCAGCCTGTTGCAGGGGAACAATCAGCCCCAGCATTTT | CASLLQGNNQPQHF | TRBV19 | NA | NA | TRBJ1-5